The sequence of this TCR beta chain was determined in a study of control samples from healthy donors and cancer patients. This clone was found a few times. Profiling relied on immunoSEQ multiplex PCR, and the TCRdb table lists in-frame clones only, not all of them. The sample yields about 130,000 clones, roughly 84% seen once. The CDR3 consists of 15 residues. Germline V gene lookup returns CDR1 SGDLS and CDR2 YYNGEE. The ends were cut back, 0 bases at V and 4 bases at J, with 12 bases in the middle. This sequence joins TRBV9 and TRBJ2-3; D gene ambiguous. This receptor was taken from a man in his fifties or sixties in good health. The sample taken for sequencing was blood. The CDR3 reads CASSVGGVFSDTQYF. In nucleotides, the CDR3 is TGTGCCAGCAGCGTAGGTGGGGTCTTCTCAGATACGCAGTATTTT.